Shown below are 11 T cell receptor beta chains from a single sample sequenced in a study of shared clonotypes between healthy human individuals. Assay: immunoSEQ multiplex PCR; the TCRdb copy retains only in-frame clones and omits some. Of over a million clones listed, around 82% were seen once; the top ten hold 0.6% to 0.75%. The specimen sequenced was memory CD4+ T cells from PBMCs. Subset in this sample: CD45RA-negative fraction. The receptors were sampled from a man between 18 and 35 years old in good health. Some clones in this sample may be carry-over from other donors' samples.

The chain couples TRBV11-2 to TRBJ2-7; D uncertain. Germline values: CDR1 SGHAT, CDR2 FQNNGV. The ends were cut back, 7 bases at V and 1 base at J, with 17 bases in the middle. CDR3 size: 15 residues. CDR3 in amino acids: CASTTDPVQSYEQYF. CDR3 nucleotide sequence: TGTGCCAGCACCACCGACCCGGTCCAATCCTACGAGCAGTACTTC.

As DNA, the CDR3 is TGTGCCAGCAGCAACGAGACTAGCGGGAGGCCGAGCTCCTACAATGAGCAGTTCTTC. The encoded protein is CASSNETSGRPSSYNEQFF. This rearrangement joins TRBV21-1 to TRBJ2-1; TRBD2, the D gene given by the table, was not confirmed from the DNA. TRBV21-1 is classified as a pseudogene. The CDR3 extends over 19 amino acids.

This clone was counted a few times. V is TRBV6-6 and J is TRBJ1-4; 7 nucleotides agree with TRBD1. V gave up 6 bases and J gave up 8 bases; unmatched junction bases: 12. The CDR3 is 15 residues long. Germline CDR1 MNHNY, CDR2 SVGAGI (reference sequence). Here the CDR3 DNA reads TGTGCCAGCAGCCAACAGGGGATGGGTGTCGAAAAACTGTTTTTT. It encodes CASSQQGMGVEKLFF.

The chain combines TRBV9 with TRBJ2-7, with D uncertain. Trimming cost V 0 bases and J 2 bases, with 9 bases left between them. Germline CDR1 reads SGDLS; CDR2 reads YYNGEE. The CDR3 extends over 14 amino acids. The CDR3: CASSVDLGTYEQYF. Written as DNA, the CDR3 is TGTGCCAGCAGCGTAGATCTGGGGACCTACGAGCAGTACTTC.

This chain connects TRBV28 to TRBJ1-2, with 8 nucleotides matching TRBD1. After removal of 10 bases from V and 3 bases from J, the junction contained 10 bases not matched to a gene. This CDR3 is 14 amino acids long. CDR1 is MDHEN, CDR2 SYDVKM, per germline. The CDR3 is CATRLQGGDYGYTF. The CDR3 nucleotides are TGTGCCACCCGATTACAGGGGGGGGACTATGGCTACACCTTC.

Only a few counts were recorded for this clone. The chain has TRBV7-7 and TRBJ2-5; D is uncertain. The CDR3 sequence is 13 residues long. The V end lost 2 bases, the J end lost 2 bases, and 6 bases lay between the germline ends. Looked up from germline, CDR1 is SSHAT and CDR2 is FNYEAQ (reference sequence). The CDR3 reads CASSLSQQETQYF. As DNA, the CDR3 is TGTGCCAGCAGCTTAAGTCAGCAAGAGACCCAGTACTTC.

This clone was found once. The rearrangement uses TRBV6-1 and TRBJ2-3, with TRBD2 matching over 10 bases. Trimming at V came to 4 bases and at J to 4 bases, leaving 2 bases not matched to a gene. The CDR3 covers 14 residues. Germline values: CDR1 MNHNS, CDR2 SASEGT. CDR3 nucleotide sequence: TGTGCCAGCAGTGGAGCGGGAGGGGCAGATACGCAGTATTTT. Protein product: CASSGAGGADTQYF.

This rearrangement joins TRBV4-3 to TRBJ1-3; TRBD1 agrees at 7 bases. Germline trimming cut 1 base from V and 0 bases from J; bases unmatched to any gene: 6. The germline gives CDR1 LGHNA, CDR2 YSLEER. The CDR3 spans 17 residues. CDR3 protein: CASSQGTPGGSGNTIYF. CDR3 nucleotides: TGCGCCAGCAGCCAAGGAACCCCAGGGGGCTCTGGAAACACCATATATTTT.

With respect to this clone: A junction boundary mismatches the germline segment, possibly from a read error. The chain uses TRBV27 and TRBJ1-6, with D possibly matching TRBD1 (6 bases). The CDR3 totals 17 residues. Looked up from germline, CDR1 is MNHEY and CDR2 is SMNVEV (reference sequence). This chain's CDR3 is CARSRTGGGQGLSPLHF. The CDR3 region has the DNA TGTGCCCGCAGTAGAACCGGGGGGGGGCAAGGTCTTTCACCCCTCCACTTC.

About this clone: The sample holds other DNA sequences that translate to the same CDR3. The chain couples TRBV9 to TRBJ1-1, with 10 bases matching TRBD1. This CDR3 is 15 amino acids long. V lost 4 bases, J lost 4 bases, and 7 bases stayed unmatched. Germline V gene sequence: CDR1 SGDLS, CDR2 YYNGEE. The CDR3 DNA reads as TGTGCCAGCAGCCCGATCGGACAGGGGGGCACTGAAGCTTTCTTT. This translates into CASSPIGQGGTEAFF.

Regarding this clone: This sample includes further DNA sequences coding for the same CDR3. The V gene is TRBV12-5, the J gene TRBJ2-3; possibly TRBD1 for D (6 bases). Trimming shortened V by 0 bases and J by 5 bases, and 6 bases separated the two germline ends. Per germline, CDR1 LGHNT and CDR2 FRNRAP. The CDR3 runs to 13 residues. CDR3 bases: TGTGCTAGTGGTTTGGTAGGGGGAGATACGCAGTATTTT. Translating it yields CASGLVGGDTQYF.